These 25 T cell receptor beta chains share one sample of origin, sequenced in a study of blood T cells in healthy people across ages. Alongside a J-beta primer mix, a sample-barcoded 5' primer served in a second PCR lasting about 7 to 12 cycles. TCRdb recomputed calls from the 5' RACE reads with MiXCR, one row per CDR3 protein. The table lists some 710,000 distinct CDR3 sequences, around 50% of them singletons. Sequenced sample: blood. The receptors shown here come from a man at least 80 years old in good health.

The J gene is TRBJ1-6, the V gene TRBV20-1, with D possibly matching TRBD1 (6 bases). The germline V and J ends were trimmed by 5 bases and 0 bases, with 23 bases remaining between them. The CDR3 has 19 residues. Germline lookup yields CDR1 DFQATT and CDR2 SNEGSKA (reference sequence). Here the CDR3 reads CSASSVGGGLSSYNSPLHF. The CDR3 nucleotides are TGCAGTGCTTCCTCTGTGGGGGGGGGCCTTAGCTCCTATAATTCACCCCTCCACTTT.

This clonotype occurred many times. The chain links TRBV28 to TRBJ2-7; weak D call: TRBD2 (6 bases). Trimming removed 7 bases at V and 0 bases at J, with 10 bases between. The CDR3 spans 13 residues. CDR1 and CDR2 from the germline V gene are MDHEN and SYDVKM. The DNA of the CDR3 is TGTGCCAGCAAGTCGGACTACTCCTACGAGCAGTACTTC. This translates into CASKSDYSYEQYF.

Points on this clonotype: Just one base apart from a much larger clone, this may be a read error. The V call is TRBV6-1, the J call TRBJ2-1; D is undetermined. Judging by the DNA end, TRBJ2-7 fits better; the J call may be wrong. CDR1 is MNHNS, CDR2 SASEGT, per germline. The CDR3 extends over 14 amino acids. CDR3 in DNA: TGTGCCAGCAGTGGAGGCGAGTCCTACAATGAGCAGTACTTC. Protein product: CASSGGESYNEQYF.

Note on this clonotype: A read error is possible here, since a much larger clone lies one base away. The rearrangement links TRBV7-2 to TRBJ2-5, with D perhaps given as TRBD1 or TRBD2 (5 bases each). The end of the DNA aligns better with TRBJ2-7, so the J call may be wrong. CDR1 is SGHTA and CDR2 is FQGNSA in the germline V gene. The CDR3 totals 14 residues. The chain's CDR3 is CASSLVDRGGEQYF. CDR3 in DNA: TGTGCCAGCAGCTTAGTCGATCGGGGCGGCGAGCAGTACTTC.

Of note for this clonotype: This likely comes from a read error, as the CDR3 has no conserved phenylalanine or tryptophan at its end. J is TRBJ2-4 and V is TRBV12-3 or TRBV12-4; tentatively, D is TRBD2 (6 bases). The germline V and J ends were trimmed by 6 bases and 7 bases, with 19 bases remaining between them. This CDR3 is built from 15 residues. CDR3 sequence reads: CASRSPWEASNIQYL. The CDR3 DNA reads TGTGCCAGCAGGTCGCCATGGGAGGCTTCCAACATTCAGTACCTC.

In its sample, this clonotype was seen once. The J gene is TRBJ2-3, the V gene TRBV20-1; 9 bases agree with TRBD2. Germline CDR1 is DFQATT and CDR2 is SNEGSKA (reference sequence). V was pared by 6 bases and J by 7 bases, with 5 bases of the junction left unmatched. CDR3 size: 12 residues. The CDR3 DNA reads TGCAGTGCCGGGACTAGCTCCAATACGCAGTATTTT. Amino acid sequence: CSAGTSSNTQYF.

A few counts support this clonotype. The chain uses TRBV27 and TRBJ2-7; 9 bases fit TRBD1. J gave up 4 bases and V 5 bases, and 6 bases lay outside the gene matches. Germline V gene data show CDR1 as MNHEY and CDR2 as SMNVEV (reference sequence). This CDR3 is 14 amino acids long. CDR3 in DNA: TGTGCCAGCAGTCAACAGGGGGCGCTTTACGAGCAGTACTTC. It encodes CASSQQGALYEQYF.

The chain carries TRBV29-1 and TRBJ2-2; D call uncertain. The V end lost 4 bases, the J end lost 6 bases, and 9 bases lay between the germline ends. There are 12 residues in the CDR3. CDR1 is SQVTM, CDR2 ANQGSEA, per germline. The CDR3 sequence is CSVAPASGELFF. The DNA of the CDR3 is TGCAGCGTTGCCCCCGCGTCCGGGGAGCTGTTTTTT.

The CDR3 is CASSAVLEGGYNEQFF. CDR3 in DNA: TGTGCCAGCAGCGCCGTCCTCGAAGGTGGCTACAATGAGCAGTTCTTC. The rearrangement uses TRBV7-7 and TRBJ2-1; D gene unclear. The CDR3 has 16 residues. Looked up from germline, CDR1 is SSHAT and CDR2 is FNYEAQ (reference sequence). V shed 5 bases and J shed 3 bases, with 17 bases lying between them.

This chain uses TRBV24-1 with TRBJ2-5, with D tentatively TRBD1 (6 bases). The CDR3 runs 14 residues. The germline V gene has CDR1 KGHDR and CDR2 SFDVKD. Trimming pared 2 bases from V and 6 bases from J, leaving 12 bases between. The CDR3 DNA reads TGTGCCACCAGTGATTACAGGGACGGGCAGACCCAGTACTTC. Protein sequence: CATSDYRDGQTQYF.

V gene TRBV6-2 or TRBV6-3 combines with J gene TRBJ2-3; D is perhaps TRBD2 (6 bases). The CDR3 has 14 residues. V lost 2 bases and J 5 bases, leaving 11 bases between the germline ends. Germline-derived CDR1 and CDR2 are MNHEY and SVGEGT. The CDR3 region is CASSYGQAGDTQYF. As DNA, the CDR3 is TGTGCCAGCAGTTACGGACAAGCGGGAGATACGCAGTATTTT.

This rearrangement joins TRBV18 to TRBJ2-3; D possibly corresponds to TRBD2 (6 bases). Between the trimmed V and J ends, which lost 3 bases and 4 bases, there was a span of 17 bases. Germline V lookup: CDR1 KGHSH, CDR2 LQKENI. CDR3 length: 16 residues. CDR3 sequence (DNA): TGTGCCAGCTCACCTACGGGGGAAGCCATCCCAGATACGCAGTATTTT. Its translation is CASSPTGEAIPDTQYF.

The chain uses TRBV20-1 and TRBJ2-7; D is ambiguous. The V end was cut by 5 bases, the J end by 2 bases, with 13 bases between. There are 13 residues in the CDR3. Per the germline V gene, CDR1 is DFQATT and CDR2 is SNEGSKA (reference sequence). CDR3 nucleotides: TGCAGTGCTCATACAACTTCTCCCTACGAGCAGTACTTC. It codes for CSAHTTSPYEQYF.

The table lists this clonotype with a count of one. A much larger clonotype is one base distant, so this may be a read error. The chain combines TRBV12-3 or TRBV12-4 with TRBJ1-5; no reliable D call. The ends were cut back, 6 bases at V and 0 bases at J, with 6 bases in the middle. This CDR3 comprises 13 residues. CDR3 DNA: TGTGCCAGCAGGCAGAGTAGCAATCAGCCCCAGCATTTT. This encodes CASRQSSNQPQHF.

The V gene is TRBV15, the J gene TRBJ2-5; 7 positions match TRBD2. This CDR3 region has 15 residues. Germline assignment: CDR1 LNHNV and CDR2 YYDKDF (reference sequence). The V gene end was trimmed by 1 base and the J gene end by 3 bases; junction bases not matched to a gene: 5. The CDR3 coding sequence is TGTGCCACCAGCAGAGTGGTGGCGGGAGAAGAGACCCAGTACTTC. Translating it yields CATSRVVAGEETQYF.

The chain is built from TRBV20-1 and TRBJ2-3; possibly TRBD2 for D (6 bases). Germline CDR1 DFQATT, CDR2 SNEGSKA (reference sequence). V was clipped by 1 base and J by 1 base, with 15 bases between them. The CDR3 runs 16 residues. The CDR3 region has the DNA TGCAGTGCTAGAGCTTTCTATAGCGGTGGCACAGATACGCAGTATTTT. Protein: CSARAFYSGGTDTQYF.

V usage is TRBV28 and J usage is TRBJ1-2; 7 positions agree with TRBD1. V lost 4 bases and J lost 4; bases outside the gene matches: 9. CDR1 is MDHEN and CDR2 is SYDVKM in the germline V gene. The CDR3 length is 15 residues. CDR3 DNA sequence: TGTGCCAGCAGTTCCACCTTGGGACAGATCTATGGCTACACCTTC. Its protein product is CASSSTLGQIYGYTF.

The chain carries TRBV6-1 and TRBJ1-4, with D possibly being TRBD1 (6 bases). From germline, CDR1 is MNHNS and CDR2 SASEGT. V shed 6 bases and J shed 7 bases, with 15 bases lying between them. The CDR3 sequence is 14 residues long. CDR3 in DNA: TGTGCCAGCAGCCCGAGGGGGTTGAGTGAAAAACTGTTTTTT. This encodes CASSPRGLSEKLFF.

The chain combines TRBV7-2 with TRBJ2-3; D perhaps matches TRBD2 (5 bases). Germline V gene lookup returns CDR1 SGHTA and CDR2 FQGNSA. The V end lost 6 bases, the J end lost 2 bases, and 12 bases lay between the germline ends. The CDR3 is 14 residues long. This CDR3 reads CASRVSGYTDTQYF. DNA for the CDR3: TGTGCCAGCAGAGTCAGCGGATACACAGATACGCAGTATTTT. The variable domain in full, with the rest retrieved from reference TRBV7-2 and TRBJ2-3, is GAGVSQSPSNKVTEKGKDVELRCDPISGHTALYWYRQSLGQGLEFLIYFQGNSAPDKSGLPSDRFSAERTGGSVSTLTIQRTQQEDSAVYLCASRVSGYTDTQYFGPGTRLTVL.

CDR3 region: CASSPRDSYNQPQHF. The DNA of the CDR3 is TGCGCCAGCAGCCCCCGGGACAGCTACAATCAGCCCCAGCATTTT. This chain uses TRBV5-1 with TRBJ1-5; 7 bases are a match to TRBD1. V lost 4 bases, J lost 3 bases, and 7 bases stayed unmatched. CDR1 and CDR2 (germline): SGHRS, YFSETQ. The CDR3 sequence is 15 residues long.

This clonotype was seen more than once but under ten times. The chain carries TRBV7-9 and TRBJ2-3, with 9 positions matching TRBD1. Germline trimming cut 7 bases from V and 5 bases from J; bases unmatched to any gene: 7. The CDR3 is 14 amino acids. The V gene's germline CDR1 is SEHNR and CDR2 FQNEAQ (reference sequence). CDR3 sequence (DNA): TGTGCCAGCACCCGGGACAGGGAGTTAGATACGCAGTATTTT. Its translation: CASTRDRELDTQYF.

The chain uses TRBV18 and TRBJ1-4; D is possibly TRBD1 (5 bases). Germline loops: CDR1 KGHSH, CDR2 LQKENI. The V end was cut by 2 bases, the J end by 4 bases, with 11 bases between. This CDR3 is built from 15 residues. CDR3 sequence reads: CASSPSDSSNEKLFF. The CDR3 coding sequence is TGTGCCAGCTCACCATCCGACAGCAGTAATGAAAAACTGTTTTTT.

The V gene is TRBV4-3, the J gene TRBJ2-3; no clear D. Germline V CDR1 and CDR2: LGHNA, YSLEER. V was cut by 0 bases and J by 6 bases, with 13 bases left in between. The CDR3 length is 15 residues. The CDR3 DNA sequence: TGCGCCAGCAGCCAAGATCGCAGAACTACCGATACGCAGTATTTT. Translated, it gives CASSQDRRTTDTQYF.

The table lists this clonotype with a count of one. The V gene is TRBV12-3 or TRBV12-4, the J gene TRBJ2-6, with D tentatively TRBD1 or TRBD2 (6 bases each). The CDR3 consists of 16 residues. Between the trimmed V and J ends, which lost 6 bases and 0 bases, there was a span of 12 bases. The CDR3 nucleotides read TGTGCCAGCAGGTTCTCGGGGGCCTCTGGGGCCAACGTCCTGACTTTC. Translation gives CASRFSGASGANVLTF.

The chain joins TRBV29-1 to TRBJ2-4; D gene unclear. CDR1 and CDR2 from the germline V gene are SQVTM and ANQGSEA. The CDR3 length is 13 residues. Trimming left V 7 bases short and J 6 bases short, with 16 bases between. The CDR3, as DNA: TGCAGCGGACTTATATCGTCAGGAAACATTCAGTACTTC. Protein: CSGLISSGNIQYF.